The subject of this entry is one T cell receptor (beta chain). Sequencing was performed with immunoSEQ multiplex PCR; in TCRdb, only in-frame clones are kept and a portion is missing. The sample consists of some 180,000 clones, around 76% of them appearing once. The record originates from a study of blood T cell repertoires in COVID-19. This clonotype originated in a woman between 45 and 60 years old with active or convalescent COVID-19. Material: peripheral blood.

DNA of the CDR3: TGTGCCAGCAGGGGGGGGGACCGAGGGGAGACCCAGTACTTC. Its translation is CASRGGDRGETQYF. This chain uses TRBV2 with TRBJ2-5; 7 positions match TRBD2. Germline lookup yields CDR1 SNHLY and CDR2 FYNNEI. This CDR3 is built from 14 residues. Trimming took 6 bases from V and 5 from J; bases not matched to a gene: 9.